Listed below are T cell receptor beta chains from one sample, sequenced in a study of blood T cell repertoires in COVID-19. Some clones are missing from TCRdb's copy, which holds only in-frame ones; the method was immunoSEQ multiplex PCR. The sample contains approximately 32,000 clones, 88% of which appear only once. Sequences were obtained from peripheral blood. The receptors originated from a woman in her seventies with active COVID-19. Each CDR3 is given with its conserved first and last residue. D genes are given only for firm matches. Clone size appears in some rows only: once, few, many, or a class for an expanded clone.

j_call: TRBJ2-3; clone_size: once; d_call: TRBD2; v_call: TRBV7-2; cdr3_aa: CASSLRLAASTDTQYF; cdr3_nt: TGTGCCAGCAGCTTACGACTAGCGGCTAGCACAGATACGCAGTATTTT
j_call: TRBJ1-2; clone_size: few; d_call: TRBD1; v_call: TRBV5-6; cdr3_aa: CASSSQQGMYGYTF; cdr3_nt: TGTGCCAGCAGCTCACAACAGGGGATGTATGGCTACACCTTC
j_call: TRBJ2-7; clone_size: -; d_call: -; v_call: TRBV2; cdr3_aa: CASSGGQTYEQYF; cdr3_nt: TGTGCCAGCAGTGGGGGACAAACCTACGAGCAGTACTTC
j_call: TRBJ2-7; clone_size: few; d_call: -; v_call: TRBV7-8; cdr3_aa: CAAGKGRLADEQYF; cdr3_nt: TGTGCCGCGGGGAAGGGCAGGCTGGCGGACGAGCAGTACTTC
j_call: TRBJ2-2; clone_size: -; d_call: TRBD2; v_call: TRBV19; cdr3_aa: CASSGLAGGTGELFF; cdr3_nt: TGTGCCAGTAGTGGACTAGCGGGGGGCACCGGGGAGCTGTTTTTT
j_call: TRBJ2-2; clone_size: -; d_call: TRBD2; v_call: TRBV5-4; cdr3_aa: CASRSGGRGTGELFF; cdr3_nt: TGTGCCAGCAGATCGGGGGGTAGGGGCACCGGGGAGCTGTTTTTT
j_call: TRBJ2-6; clone_size: once; d_call: -; v_call: TRBV2; cdr3_aa: CASSEAVGANVLTF; cdr3_nt: TGTGCCAGCAGTGAGGCGGTCGGGGCCAACGTCCTGACTTTC
j_call: TRBJ2-3; clone_size: few; d_call: -; v_call: TRBV4-1; cdr3_aa: CASSQHSTDTQYF; cdr3_nt: TGCGCCAGCAGCCAACATAGCACAGATACGCAGTATTTT
j_call: TRBJ1-1; clone_size: -; d_call: TRBD1; v_call: TRBV5-8; cdr3_aa: CASSRGQGWTEAFF; cdr3_nt: TGTGCCAGCAGCCGAGGACAGGGATGGACTGAAGCTTTCTTT
j_call: TRBJ1-1; clone_size: few; d_call: TRBD1; v_call: TRBV7-9; cdr3_aa: CASSMPGTGDPKAFF; cdr3_nt: TGTGCCAGCAGCATGCCCGGGACAGGTGACCCAAAAGCTTTCTTT
j_call: TRBJ1-1; clone_size: -; d_call: -; v_call: TRBV5-1; cdr3_aa: CASSSETGRTEAFF; cdr3_nt: TGCGCCAGCAGCTCAGAGACAGGACGGACTGAAGCTTTCTTT
j_call: TRBJ1-2; clone_size: -; d_call: -; v_call: TRBV27; cdr3_aa: CASSFRGALGYTF; cdr3_nt: TGTGCCAGCAGTTTTCGGGGGGCGCTCGGCTACACCTTC
j_call: TRBJ2-2; clone_size: -; d_call: -; v_call: TRBV7-9; cdr3_aa: CASSLAARGMTGELFF; cdr3_nt: TGTGCCAGCAGCTTAGCGGCTAGGGGGATGACCGGGGAGCTGTTTTTT
j_call: TRBJ2-7; clone_size: -; d_call: TRBD1; v_call: TRBV9; cdr3_aa: CASSPTGDSYEQYF; cdr3_nt: TGTGCCAGCAGCCCAACAGGGGATTCCTACGAGCAGTACTTC
j_call: TRBJ2-5; clone_size: -; d_call: TRBD2; v_call: TRBV5-6; cdr3_aa: CASSTGLAEETQYF; cdr3_nt: TGTGCCAGCAGCACGGGACTAGCGGAAGAGACCCAGTACTTC
j_call: TRBJ1-2; clone_size: -; d_call: -; v_call: TRBV4-2; cdr3_aa: CASSQGHRVGGYTF; cdr3_nt: TGTGCCAGCAGCCAAGGACACAGGGTTGGTGGCTACACCTTC
j_call: TRBJ2-4; clone_size: -; d_call: TRBD2; v_call: TRBV5-8; cdr3_aa: CASSLRASGGANIQYF; cdr3_nt: TGTGCCAGCAGCTTGAGGGCTAGCGGGGGCGCGAACATTCAGTACTTC
j_call: TRBJ2-2; clone_size: -; d_call: -; v_call: TRBV5-4; cdr3_aa: CASRLNTGELFF; cdr3_nt: TGTGCCAGCAGGTTAAATACCGGGGAGCTGTTTTTT
j_call: TRBJ2-1; clone_size: -; d_call: TRBD2; v_call: TRBV12-3/TRBV12-4; cdr3_aa: CASSPGTTDEQFF; cdr3_nt: TGTGCCAGCAGTCCCGGGACTACCGATGAGCAGTTCTTC
j_call: TRBJ2-7; clone_size: -; d_call: -; v_call: TRBV27; cdr3_aa: CASSGQGYEQYF; cdr3_nt: TGTGCCAGCAGCGGGCAGGGCTACGAGCAGTACTTC
j_call: TRBJ2-5; clone_size: -; d_call: TRBD1; v_call: TRBV28; cdr3_aa: CASIKQGAQRETQYF; cdr3_nt: TGTGCCAGCATCAAACAGGGGGCGCAGCGGGAGACCCAGTACTTC
j_call: TRBJ2-7; clone_size: once; d_call: TRBD2; v_call: TRBV6-1; cdr3_aa: CASSENVAGGPYEQYF; cdr3_nt: TGTGCCAGCAGTGAAAACGTAGCGGGGGGGCCCTACGAGCAGTACTTC